The clone carrying this TCR beta chain has just one count. In the original analysis: Reference gene primer amplification gave estimated nucleated cell counts. Profiling relied on immunoSEQ multiplex PCR, and the TCRdb table lists in-frame clones only, not all of them. The V and J calls and the clone size are those of that table, but D and trimming were determined from the DNA. The repertoire holds about 210,000 clones, roughly 88% seen once, with more than 1.4% in the top ten. This sample stems from a study of blood T cell repertoires in COVID-19. The germline gives CDR1 MNHNY, CDR2 SVGAGI (reference sequence). The CDR3 is 14 residues long. J gave up 4 bases and V 4 bases, and 4 bases lay outside the gene matches.

The source of this sequence is a man aged 18 to 35 with active or convalescent COVID-19. The gene calls are TRBV6-6 and TRBJ2-4, with 7 bases that match TRBD1. Sequenced input: peripheral blood. The CDR3 region is CASSSPGQKNIQYF. The CDR3 region has the DNA TGTGCCAGCAGTTCCCCGGGACAGAAAAACATTCAGTACTTC.